Given below is one TCR beta chain in context. Its antigen is still unknown. These data belong to a study of graft-versus-host responses after intestinal transplantation. The overall study: Grafts that recipients had were multivisceral, liver-intestinal, or isolated intestinal transplants. Study-wide results and caveats: GvH clones were found in recipient marrow; some appeared first in ileum or blood. The study associated peak circulating GvH clone levels with early post-transplant HvG declines.

Per germline, CDR1 SGDLS and CDR2 YYNGEE. Trimming cost V 0 bases and J 1 base, with 3 bases left between them. CDR3 size: 13 residues. Clones were sequenced by immunoSEQ multiplex PCR, and TCRdb holds only the in-frame ones, with some missing. The sample includes roughly 9,800 clones, around 91% of them seen just once. This clonotype was sampled from a human patient who received an intestinal transplant, so some T cells may come from the graft donor. The sequences come from PBMCs, collected roughly 44 days after intestinal transplant. J is TRBJ2-3 and V is TRBV9; D remains unclear. The CDR3 DNA sequence: TGTGCCAGCAGCGTAGAGGGCACAGATACGCAGTATTTT. Amino acid sequence: CASSVEGTDTQYF.